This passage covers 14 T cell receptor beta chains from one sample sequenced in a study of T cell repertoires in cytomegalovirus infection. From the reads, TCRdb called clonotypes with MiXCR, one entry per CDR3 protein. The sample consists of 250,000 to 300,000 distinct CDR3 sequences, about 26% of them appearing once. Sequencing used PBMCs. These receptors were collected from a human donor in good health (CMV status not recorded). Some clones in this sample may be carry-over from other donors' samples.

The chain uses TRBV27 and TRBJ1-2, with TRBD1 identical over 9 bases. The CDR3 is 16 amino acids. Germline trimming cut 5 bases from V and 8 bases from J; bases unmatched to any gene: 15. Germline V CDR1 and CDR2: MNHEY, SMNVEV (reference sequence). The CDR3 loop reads CASSHSPGQGGGGYTF. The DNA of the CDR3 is TGTGCCAGCAGTCATTCACCGGGACAGGGAGGAGGCGGCTACACCTTC.

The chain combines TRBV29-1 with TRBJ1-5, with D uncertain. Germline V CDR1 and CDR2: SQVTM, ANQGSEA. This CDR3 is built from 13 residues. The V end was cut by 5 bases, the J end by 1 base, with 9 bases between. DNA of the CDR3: TGCAGCGTTACCGACGGGAGCAATCAGCCCCAGCATTTT. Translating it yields CSVTDGSNQPQHF. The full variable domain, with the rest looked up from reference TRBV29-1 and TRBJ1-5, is SAVISQKPSRDICQRGTSLTIQCQVDSQVTMMFWYRQQPGQSLTLIATANQGSEATYESGFVIDKFPISRPNLTFSTLTVSNMSPEDSSIYLCSVTDGSNQPQHFGDGTRLSIL.

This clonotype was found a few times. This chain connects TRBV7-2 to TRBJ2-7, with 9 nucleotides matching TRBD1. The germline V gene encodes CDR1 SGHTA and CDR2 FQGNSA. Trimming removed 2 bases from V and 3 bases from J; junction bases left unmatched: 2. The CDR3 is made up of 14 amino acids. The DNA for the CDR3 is TGTGCCAGCAGCTTAAACAGGGGGCTCTACGAGCAGTACTTC. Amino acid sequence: CASSLNRGLYEQYF.

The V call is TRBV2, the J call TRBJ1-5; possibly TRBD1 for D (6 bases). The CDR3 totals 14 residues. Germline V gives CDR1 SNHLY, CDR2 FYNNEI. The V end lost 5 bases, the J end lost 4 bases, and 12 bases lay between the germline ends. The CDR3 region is CASSPDRWNQPQHF. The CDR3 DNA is TGTGCCAGCAGTCCAGACAGGTGGAATCAGCCCCAGCATTTT.

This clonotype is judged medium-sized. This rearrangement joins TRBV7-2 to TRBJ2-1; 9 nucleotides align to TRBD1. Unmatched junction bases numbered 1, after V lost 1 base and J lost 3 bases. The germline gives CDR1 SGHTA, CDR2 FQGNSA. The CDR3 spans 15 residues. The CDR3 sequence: CASSLVTGGYNEQFF. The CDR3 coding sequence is TGTGCCAGCAGCTTAGTGACAGGGGGCTACAATGAGCAGTTCTTC.

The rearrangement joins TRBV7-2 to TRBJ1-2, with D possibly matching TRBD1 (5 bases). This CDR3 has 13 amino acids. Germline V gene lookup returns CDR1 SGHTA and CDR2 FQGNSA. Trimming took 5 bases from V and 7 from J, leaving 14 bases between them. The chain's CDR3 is CASSRGTAGGYTF. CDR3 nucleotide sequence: TGTGCCAGCAGCCGTGGGACCGCCGGTGGCTACACCTTC. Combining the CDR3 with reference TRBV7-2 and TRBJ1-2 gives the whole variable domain GAGVSQSPSNKVTEKGKDVELRCDPISGHTALYWYRQSLGQGLEFLIYFQGNSAPDKSGLPSDRFSAERTGGSVSTLTIQRTQQEDSAVYLCASSRGTAGGYTFGSGTRLTVV.

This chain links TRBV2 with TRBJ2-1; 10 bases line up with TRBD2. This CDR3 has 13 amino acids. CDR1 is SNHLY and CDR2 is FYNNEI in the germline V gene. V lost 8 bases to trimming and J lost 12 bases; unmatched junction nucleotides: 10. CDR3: CASPEGERGGQFF. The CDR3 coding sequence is TGTGCCAGCCCTGAGGGTGAGCGGGGGGGGCAGTTCTTC.

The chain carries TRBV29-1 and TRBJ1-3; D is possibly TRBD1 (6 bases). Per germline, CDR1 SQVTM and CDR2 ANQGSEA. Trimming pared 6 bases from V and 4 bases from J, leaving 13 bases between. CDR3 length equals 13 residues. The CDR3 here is CSVASTGGNTIYF. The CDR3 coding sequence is TGCAGCGTCGCTTCCACAGGGGGAAACACCATATATTTT.

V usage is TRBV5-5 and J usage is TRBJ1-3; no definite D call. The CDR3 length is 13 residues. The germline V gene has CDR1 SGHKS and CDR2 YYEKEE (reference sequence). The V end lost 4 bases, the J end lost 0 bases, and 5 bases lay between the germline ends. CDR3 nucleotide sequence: TGTGCCAGCAGCGTCTACTCTGGAAACACCATATATTTT. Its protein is CASSVYSGNTIYF.

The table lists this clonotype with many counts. This chain's CDR3 is CASSPTGDPTDTQYF. The CDR3 coding sequence is TGTGCCAGCAGTCCAACAGGGGACCCCACAGATACGCAGTATTTT. The chain has TRBV28 and TRBJ2-3; 7 bases match TRBD1. The CDR3 is 15 residues long. The V and J ends lost 5 bases and 2 bases, in that order; junction bases with no gene match: 7. Germline loops: CDR1 MDHEN, CDR2 SYDVKM. Full variable domain (rest looked up from reference TRBV28 and TRBJ2-3): DVKVTQSSRYLVKRTGEKVFLECVQDMDHENMFWYRQDPGLGLRLIYFSYDVKMKEKGDIPEGYSVSREKKERFSLILESASTNQTSMYLCASSPTGDPTDTQYFGPGTRLTVL.

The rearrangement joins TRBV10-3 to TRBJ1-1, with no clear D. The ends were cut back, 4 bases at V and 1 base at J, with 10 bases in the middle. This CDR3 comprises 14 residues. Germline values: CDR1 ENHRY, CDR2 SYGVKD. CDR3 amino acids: CAISGSMGNTEAFF. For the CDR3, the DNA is TGTGCCATCAGTGGTTCGATGGGGAACACTGAAGCTTTCTTT.

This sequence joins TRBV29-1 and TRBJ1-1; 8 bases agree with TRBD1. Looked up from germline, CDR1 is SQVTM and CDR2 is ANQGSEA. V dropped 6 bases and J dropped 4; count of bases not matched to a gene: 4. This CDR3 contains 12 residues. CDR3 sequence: CSVDRVSTEAFF. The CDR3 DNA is TGCAGCGTGGACAGGGTTAGCACTGAAGCTTTCTTT.

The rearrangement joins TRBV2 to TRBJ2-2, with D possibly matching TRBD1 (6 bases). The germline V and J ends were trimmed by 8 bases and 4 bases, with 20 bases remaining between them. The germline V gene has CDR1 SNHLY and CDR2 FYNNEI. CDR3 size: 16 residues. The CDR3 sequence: CASGAGEFSGTGELFF. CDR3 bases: TGTGCCAGCGGGGCAGGGGAATTTTCGGGCACCGGGGAGCTGTTTTTT.

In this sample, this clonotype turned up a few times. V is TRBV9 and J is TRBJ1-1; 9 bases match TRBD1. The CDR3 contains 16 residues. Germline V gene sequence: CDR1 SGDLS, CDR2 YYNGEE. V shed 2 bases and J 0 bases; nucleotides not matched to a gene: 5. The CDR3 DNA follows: TGTGCCAGCAGCGTGGGGACAGGGCGCATGAACACTGAAGCTTTCTTT. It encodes CASSVGTGRMNTEAFF.